This passage covers 29 T cell receptor beta chains from one sample sequenced in a study of control samples from healthy donors and cancer patients. The repertoire was sequenced with immunoSEQ multiplex PCR; TCRdb's copy has only in-frame clones and lacks some. The sample carries some 110,000 clones, 88% recorded once. Sequenced input: blood. These receptors all stem from a woman in her 70s in good health.

On this clone: Additional DNA sequences in this sample encode the identical CDR3. V gene TRBV18 combines with J gene TRBJ1-1, with 8 bases fitting TRBD1. This CDR3 region has 16 residues. Germline V lookup: CDR1 KGHSH, CDR2 LQKENI. J was trimmed by 4 bases and V by 3 bases; bases with no gene match: 10. The CDR3 DNA is TGTGCCAGCTCACCCGGACAGGGCCGAGGGGGCACTGAAGCTTTCTTT. Encoded protein: CASSPGQGRGGTEAFF.

The V and J genes are TRBV6-1 and TRBJ2-3; a possible D gene is TRBD1 (5 bases). The CDR3 runs to 13 residues. V dropped 3 bases and J dropped 4 bases, with 8 bases sitting between them. Germline loops: CDR1 MNHNS, CDR2 SASEGT. The DNA for the CDR3 is TGTGCCAGCAGTGACAGGGTTGCAGATACGCAGTATTTT. Amino acid sequence: CASSDRVADTQYF.

CDR3 DNA: TGTGCCAGCAGCTTAGAAGGCCGTACATATGAAAAACTGTTTTTT. Its protein is CASSLEGRTYEKLFF. The rearrangement joins TRBV7-2 to TRBJ1-4; the D is unclear. In germline, CDR1 is SGHTA, CDR2 FQGNSA. The CDR3 runs 15 residues. The V end lost 1 base, the J end lost 6 bases, and 12 bases lay between the germline ends.

V and J are TRBV27 and TRBJ2-3; D not resolved. The CDR3 sequence is 12 residues long. The germline V gene encodes CDR1 MNHEY and CDR2 SMNVEV (reference sequence). V lost 6 bases, J lost 12 bases, and 16 bases lay in between. The CDR3 reads CASSHSPPPQYF. CDR3 coding DNA: TGTGCCAGCAGCCACTCCCCTCCGCCCCAGTATTTT.

The chain joins TRBV19 to TRBJ1-3; D not resolved. This CDR3 spans 14 amino acids. Germline lookup yields CDR1 LNHDA and CDR2 SQIVND (reference sequence). The V gene lost 3 bases and the J gene lost 0 bases, with 6 bases spanning the gap. The CDR3 sequence: CASSIGRSGNTIYF. DNA for the CDR3: TGTGCCAGTAGTATCGGGCGCTCTGGAAACACCATATATTTT.

Notes on this clone: Other DNA sequences of this sample code for an identical CDR3. V and J are TRBV9 and TRBJ2-3; tentatively, D is TRBD1 (5 bases). The V end was cut by 0 bases, the J end by 6 bases, with 11 bases between. Germline V gives CDR1 SGDLS, CDR2 YYNGEE. CDR3 length: 14 residues. For the CDR3, the DNA is TGTGCCAGCAGCGTAGGGGTAGGGGTGGATACGCAGTATTTT. As protein: CASSVGVGVDTQYF.

The chain employs TRBV5-1 and TRBJ2-1, with 9 positions matching TRBD2. The CDR3 extends over 16 amino acids. V was pared by 0 bases and J by 5 bases, with 6 bases of the junction left unmatched. Per germline, CDR1 SGHRS and CDR2 YFSETQ. CDR3 amino acids: CASSLVARGGDNEQFF. The CDR3 region has the DNA TGCGCCAGCAGCTTGGTTGCGCGGGGGGGGGACAATGAGCAGTTCTTC.

The CDR3 DNA sequence: TGTGCCACCAGCAGTGGCAGGTCCCGGGCCCTGAATGAAAAACTGTTTTTT. Translation: CATSSGRSRALNEKLFF. The rearrangement joins TRBV15 to TRBJ1-4; D call uncertain. The CDR3 has 17 amino acids. Germline CDR1 and CDR2: LNHNV and YYDKDF (reference sequence). V was shortened by 3 bases and J by 5 bases, with 19 bases between the two germline ends.

This chain joins TRBV11-2 and TRBJ1-3; 8 positions agree with TRBD1. The CDR3 is 13 residues long. Germline V lookup: CDR1 SGHAT, CDR2 FQNNGV. J gave up 5 bases and V 5 bases, and 2 bases lay outside the gene matches. The CDR3 reads CASSGQGRNTIYF. The CDR3 bases are TGTGCCAGCAGCGGACAGGGTCGAAACACCATATATTTT. The full variable domain, rest sourced from reference TRBV11-2 and TRBJ1-3, is EAGVAQSPRYKIIEKRQSVAFWCNPISGHATLYWYQQILGQGPKLLIQFQNNGVVDDSQLPKDRFSAERLKGVDSTLKIQPAKLEDSAVYLCASSGQGRNTIYFGEGSWLTVV.

The chain has TRBV2 and TRBJ2-5; 10 bases are shared with TRBD2. V gave up 6 bases and J gave up 6 bases; unmatched junction bases: 7. This CDR3 region has 14 residues. Germline lookup yields CDR1 SNHLY and CDR2 FYNNEI. The CDR3 nucleotides are TGTGCCAGCAGAAGCGGGGGGGCCGGAAAGACCCAGTACTTC. Residues: CASRSGGAGKTQYF.

This chain uses TRBV29-1 with TRBJ2-2; D not resolved. The CDR3 covers 12 residues. Deletions cut 2 bases from V and 6 bases from J, with 7 bases between. Germline CDR1 is SQVTM and CDR2 is ANQGSEA. The CDR3 bases are TGCAGCGTTGAAAATCTTGCCGGGGAGCTGTTTTTT. Protein: CSVENLAGELFF.

This clone was observed once. The rearrangement joins TRBV6-1 to TRBJ2-5; TRBD2 matches at 12 bases. This CDR3 comprises 16 residues. V was clipped by 4 bases and J by 1 base; unmatched bases: 4. Germline V CDR1 and CDR2: MNHNS, SASEGT. CDR3 nucleotide sequence: TGTGCCAGCAGTGGGGGACTAGCGGGTTTCCAAGAGACCCAGTACTTC. Translated, it gives CASSGGLAGFQETQYF.

This chain joins TRBV19 and TRBJ1-5; D perhaps matches TRBD1 (6 bases). The V gene lost 4 bases and the J gene lost 4 bases, with 11 bases spanning the gap. Per germline, CDR1 LNHDA and CDR2 SQIVND (reference sequence). The CDR3 totals 14 residues. The CDR3 nucleotides are TGTGCCAGTAGTACCACAGGGAGTAATCAGCCCCAGCATTTT. Translation: CASSTTGSNQPQHF.

J is TRBJ2-1 and V is TRBV7-9; TRBD2 agrees at 12 bases. V shed 3 bases and J 0 bases; nucleotides not matched to a gene: 9. This CDR3 is built from 19 residues. Germline V gene sequence: CDR1 SEHNR, CDR2 FQNEAQ (reference sequence). CDR3 DNA: TGTGCCAGCAGCTTCCCCCCGACTAGCGGGAGAGCCTCCTACAATGAGCAGTTCTTC. Its translation: CASSFPPTSGRASYNEQFF.

This chain links TRBV2 with TRBJ2-1, with 13 bases lining up with TRBD2. This CDR3 is built from 15 residues. CDR1 is SNHLY and CDR2 is FYNNEI in the germline V gene. After removal of 6 bases from V and 7 bases from J, the junction contained 6 bases not matched to a gene. The CDR3 coding sequence is TGTGCCAGCAGAACTAGCGGGGGGGCCTTTAATGAGCAGTTCTTC. Amino acid sequence: CASRTSGGAFNEQFF.

The chain has TRBV13 and TRBJ1-6; D remains unclear. The CDR3 extends over 13 amino acids. Germline CDR1 PRHDT, CDR2 FYEKMQ (reference sequence). Trimming cost V 5 bases and J 7 bases, with 9 bases left between them. The CDR3 DNA is TGTGCCAGCAGCATCACGGGGAATTCACCCCTCCACTTT. It yields the protein CASSITGNSPLHF.

This clone showed up just a few times. The V gene is TRBV4-1, the J gene TRBJ1-1, with a weak D call TRBD1 (6 bases). The germline V gene encodes CDR1 MGHRA and CDR2 YSYEKL. Between the trimmed V and J ends, which lost 5 bases and 3 bases, there was a span of 10 bases. The CDR3 totals 13 residues. The CDR3 region has the DNA TGCGCCAGCAGCTTAGACAGGTACACTGAAGCTTTCTTT. This encodes CASSLDRYTEAFF.

J is TRBJ2-3 and V is TRBV19; D ambiguous. The CDR3 consists of 12 residues. V was trimmed by 5 bases and J by 4 bases, leaving 7 bases between them. In germline, CDR1 is LNHDA, CDR2 SQIVND (reference sequence). The CDR3 nucleotides are TGTGCCAGTAGTGCTTTCTCAGATACGCAGTATTTT. This sequence encodes CASSAFSDTQYF.

The genes are TRBV5-1 and TRBJ1-3; the D is unclear. Between the trimmed V and J ends, which lost 0 bases and 0 bases, there was a span of 7 bases. The germline CDR1 and CDR2 sequences are SGHRS and YFSETQ. The CDR3 loop spans 15 amino acids. CDR3 protein: CASSLEGYSGNTIYF. In DNA form, the CDR3 reads TGCGCCAGCAGCTTGGAGGGTTACTCTGGAAACACCATATATTTT.

V gene TRBV2 combines with J gene TRBJ2-1; D might be TRBD1 or TRBD2, each matching 6 bases. The germline V gene encodes CDR1 SNHLY and CDR2 FYNNEI. The V gene lost 4 bases and the J gene lost 9 bases, with 22 bases spanning the gap. The CDR3 extends over 16 amino acids. CDR3 coding DNA: TGTGCCAGCAGTGTTTACGGGGGCCGTGGCGCAGGTGAGCAGTTCTTC. This codes for CASSVYGGRGAGEQFF.

The chain combines TRBV11-2 with TRBJ2-2; D is ambiguous. This CDR3 comprises 15 residues. Trimming left V 1 base short and J 4 bases short, with 10 bases between. Germline V gene lookup returns CDR1 SGHAT and CDR2 FQNNGV. The CDR3 DNA is TGTGCCAGCAGCTTAGGGGTAGGATCCACCGGGGAGCTGTTTTTT. Encoded protein: CASSLGVGSTGELFF.

This clone was seen just once. V and J are TRBV4-1 and TRBJ1-6; possibly TRBD1 for D (6 bases). V lost 0 bases, J lost 9 bases, and 6 bases lay in between. The CDR3 loop spans 13 amino acids. Looked up from germline, CDR1 is MGHRA and CDR2 is YSYEKL. The CDR3 loop is CASSQEDSSPLHF. The DNA for the CDR3 is TGCGCCAGCAGCCAAGAGGACAGTTCACCCCTCCACTTT.

The chain has TRBV4-2 and TRBJ2-1, with D maybe TRBD1 (6 bases). The CDR3 extends over 13 amino acids. Germline CDR1 reads LGHNA; CDR2 reads YNFKEQ. Trimming left V 8 bases short and J 8 bases short, with 16 bases between. The CDR3 DNA reads TGTGCCAGCCAGCAGGCCAGGGGCCATGAGCAGTTCTTC. This codes for CASQQARGHEQFF.

J is TRBJ1-5 and V is TRBV4-3, with TRBD1 as a possible D gene (5 bases). Trimming shortened V by 0 bases and J by 6 bases, and 15 bases separated the two germline ends. This CDR3 is built from 16 residues. Germline V gene data show CDR1 as LGHNA and CDR2 as YSLEER. The DNA for the CDR3 is TGCGCCAGCAGCCAAGATGTTCGGCAGGGAGGTCAGCCCCAGCATTTT. Its translation is CASSQDVRQGGQPQHF.

The chain joins TRBV7-8 to TRBJ1-4, with 7 bases lining up with TRBD1. Unmatched junction bases numbered 13, after V lost 2 bases and J lost 4 bases. The V gene's germline CDR1 is SGHVS and CDR2 FQNEAQ. The CDR3 contains 18 residues. The CDR3 DNA reads as TGTGCCAGCAGCTTACCTTACAAAAAGGGGGCGAGTAATGAAAAACTGTTTTTT. Translation gives CASSLPYKKGASNEKLFF.

J is TRBJ2-1 and V is TRBV7-9; 12 bases are a match to TRBD2. CDR3 length equals 17 residues. Germline CDR1 SEHNR, CDR2 FQNEAQ (reference sequence). The trim removed 5 bases at V and 4 bases at J, leaving 9 bases unmatched. CDR3 nucleotide sequence: TGTGCCAGCAGCCCCCCGGGACTAGCGGGCTATTACAATGAGCAGTTCTTC. The encoded protein is CASSPPGLAGYYNEQFF.

This chain links TRBV9 with TRBJ2-1; TRBD1 aligns across 9 bases. Germline CDR1 and CDR2: SGDLS and YYNGEE. The V segment lost 3 bases and the J segment 3 bases; nucleotides outside the gene matches: 4. The CDR3 is 15 residues long. The CDR3 loop reads CASSGGQGSYNEQFF. The CDR3 DNA reads as TGTGCCAGCAGCGGGGGACAGGGAAGCTACAATGAGCAGTTCTTC.

The sample holds one count of this clone. CDR3 DNA sequence: TGTGCCAGCAGGACAGGGCCTAATGAAAAACTGTTTTTT. Protein product: CASRTGPNEKLFF. The chain links TRBV6-5 to TRBJ1-4; the match to TRBD1 covers 7 bases. CDR3 size: 13 residues. Trimming cost V 6 bases and J 3 bases; bases outside gene matches: 1. Germline values: CDR1 MNHEY, CDR2 SVGAGI.

This clone was recorded only once. The chain is built from TRBV6-5 and TRBJ1-5; 7 bases fit TRBD1. CDR1 MNHEY and CDR2 SVGAGI come from the germline V gene. V was pared by 6 bases and J by 0 bases, with 2 bases of the junction left unmatched. The CDR3 is made up of 14 amino acids. The CDR3 loop reads CASRQGYSNQPQHF. In DNA form, the CDR3 reads TGTGCCAGCAGACAGGGGTATAGCAATCAGCCCCAGCATTTT.